What follows are 20 T cell receptor beta chains derived from one specimen sequenced in a study of T cells after yellow fever vaccination. MiXCR was run by TCRdb on the 5' RACE reads, yielding one entry per CDR3 protein. The table lists about 200,000 distinct CDR3 sequences, approximately 3% of them singletons, with under 3.5% in the top ten. Material: CD4+ T cells sorted from PBMCs, obtained 10 days after the yellow fever booster vaccination. The receptors here all came from a man aged 18 to 30 who received the YFV17D yellow fever vaccine.

The chain couples TRBV5-1 to TRBJ2-5, with 11 bases identical to TRBD2. Germline trimming cut 4 bases from V and 5 bases from J; bases unmatched to any gene: 7. There are 15 residues in the CDR3. Germline V gives CDR1 SGHRS, CDR2 YFSETQ. The CDR3 DNA reads as TGCGCCAGCAGCATACTAGCGGGGGTGTTGGAGACCCAGTACTTC. It is translated as CASSILAGVLETQYF.

This clonotype turned up a few times. V gene TRBV20-1 combines with J gene TRBJ1-2, with 7 nucleotides matching TRBD1. This CDR3 spans 12 amino acids. With 3 bases clipped from V and 4 bases from J, the junction kept 2 bases outside the gene matches. Germline CDR1 is DFQATT and CDR2 is SNEGSKA (reference sequence). CDR3 in amino acids: CSASDRAYGYTF. CDR3 nucleotide sequence: TGCAGTGCTAGTGACAGGGCCTATGGCTACACCTTC.

This clonotype was observed many times. The chain employs TRBV27 and TRBJ2-7; D is ambiguous. Per the germline V gene, CDR1 is MNHEY and CDR2 is SMNVEV (reference sequence). Deletions cut 4 bases from V and 0 bases from J, with 13 bases between. This CDR3 region has 15 residues. CDR3 protein: CASSYKPGVSYEQYF. CDR3 nucleotide sequence: TGTGCCAGCAGTTACAAACCAGGAGTCTCCTACGAGCAGTACTTC.

This clonotype was counted many times. CDR3 sequence (DNA): TGTGCCAGCAGACCGACTAGCGGGAATACAGATACGCAGTATTTT. Amino acids: CASRPTSGNTDTQYF. The chain combines TRBV11-2 with TRBJ2-3; TRBD2 matches 11 bases. In germline, CDR1 is SGHAT, CDR2 FQNNGV. This CDR3 region has 15 residues. V gave up 6 bases and J gave up 3 bases; unmatched junction bases: 5.

This clonotype was seen at least ten times. The rearrangement joins TRBV12-3 or TRBV12-4 to TRBJ2-5, with TRBD1 identical over 11 bases. CDR3 length: 15 amino acids. After removal of 5 bases from V and 5 bases from J, the junction contained 7 bases not matched to a gene. As DNA, the CDR3 is TGTGCCAGCAGTCCCCTCGGGACAGGGGGGGAGACCCAGTACTTC. Its translation is CASSPLGTGGETQYF.

This clonotype was recorded at least ten times. A junction end diverges from the germline sequence, so it may reflect a read error. The chain links TRBV7-7 to TRBJ2-3, with D possibly being TRBD1 (6 bases). Per germline, CDR1 SSHAT and CDR2 FNYEAQ (reference sequence). The CDR3 has 15 residues. The CDR3, as DNA: TGTGCTAGCAGCCCTTCGGGACACAGCACAGATACGCAGTATTTT. Translating it yields CASSPSGHSTDTQYF.

This clonotype was detected only a few times. V is TRBV5-1 and J is TRBJ1-5; no reliable D call. The CDR3 length is 15 residues. Trimming cost V 0 bases and J 5 bases, with 12 bases left between them. The germline CDR1 and CDR2 sequences are SGHRS and YFSETQ. The CDR3 nucleotides read TGCGCCAGCAGCTTGGCCGGGGTATTTTATCAGCCCCAGCATTTT. Translation gives CASSLAGVFYQPQHF. Filled out from reference TRBV5-1 and TRBJ1-5, the complete variable domain reads KAGVTQTPRYLIKTRGQQVTLSCSPISGHRSVSWYQQTPGQGLQFLFEYFSETQRNKGNFPGRFSGRQFSNSRSEMNVSTLELGDSALYLCASSLAGVFYQPQHFGDGTRLSIL.

This clonotype was seen repeatedly, ten times or more. The chain is built from TRBV4-3 and TRBJ1-2; D gene ambiguous. This CDR3 has 13 residues. Germline V gene data show CDR1 as LGHNA and CDR2 as YSLEER. The ends were cut back, 1 base at V and 8 bases at J, with 11 bases in the middle. For the CDR3, the DNA is TGCGCCAGCAGCCAAGGAGGTACGGGGGGCTACACCTTC. The encoded protein is CASSQGGTGGYTF.

The chain recombines TRBV7-2 with TRBJ2-2; D perhaps matches TRBD2 (5 bases). This CDR3 is 17 amino acids long. Germline CDR1 is SGHTA and CDR2 is FQGNSA. V dropped 0 bases and J dropped 7 bases, with 18 bases sitting between them. CDR3 loop: CASSLALPMAGGGELFF. The CDR3 bases are TGTGCCAGCAGCTTAGCCCTCCCAATGGCGGGCGGCGGGGAGCTGTTTTTT.

This clonotype was recorded at least ten times. The rearrangement links TRBV19 to TRBJ1-6; 8 nucleotides align to TRBD1. The trim removed 8 bases at V and 6 bases at J, leaving 12 bases unmatched. CDR1 and CDR2 from the germline V gene are LNHDA and SQIVND (reference sequence). The CDR3 spans 16 residues. CDR3 sequence: CASSGQGSFTNSPLHF. The CDR3 DNA reads TGTGCCAGTTCTGGACAGGGCTCGTTCACTAATTCACCCCTCCACTTT.

Note on this clonotype: An end of the junction differs from the germline gene, which may be a read error. This chain joins TRBV5-1 and TRBJ2-5, with a possible D match to TRBD1 (6 bases). The CDR3 consists of 13 residues. CDR1 SGHRS and CDR2 YFSETQ come from the germline V gene. The CDR3 sequence: CASTLTGSKTQYF. The CDR3, as DNA: TGCGCCAGCACCTTGACAGGATCGAAGACCCAGTACTTC.

This clonotype has at least ten counts. This chain joins TRBV19 and TRBJ1-5; 7 bases align to TRBD1. Trimming removed 0 bases from V and 4 bases from J; junction bases left unmatched: 3. The CDR3 totals 15 residues. Germline CDR1 and CDR2: LNHDA and SQIVND (reference sequence). CDR3: CASSIEGDSNQPQHF. The CDR3 DNA reads as TGTGCCAGTAGTATAGAAGGGGACAGTAATCAGCCCCAGCATTTT. The variable domain in full, completed from reference TRBV19 and TRBJ1-5, reads DGGITQSPKYLFRKEGQNVTLSCEQNLNHDAMYWYRQDPGQGLRLIYYSQIVNDFQKGDIAEGYSVSREKKESFPLTVTSAQKNPTAFYLCASSIEGDSNQPQHFGDGTRLSIL.

This clonotype was counted many times. The chain combines TRBV5-1 with TRBJ2-7; maybe TRBD2 (7 bases). Trimming left V 3 bases short and J 2 bases short, with 9 bases between. The CDR3 runs 13 residues. Germline V gene data show CDR1 as SGHRS and CDR2 as YFSETQ. The CDR3 region is CASSSGGTYEQYF. In DNA, the CDR3 is TGCGCCAGCAGCTCGGGGGGCACCTACGAGCAGTACTTC.

Only a few counts were recorded for this clonotype. The rearrangement joins TRBV5-5 to TRBJ1-2; D call uncertain. The CDR3 is 8 residues long. V lost 6 bases and J lost 9, with 3 bases in between. Per the germline V gene, CDR1 is SGHKS and CDR2 is YYEKEE (reference sequence). The CDR3 reads CASNRYTF. The DNA for the CDR3 is TGTGCCAGCAATCGCTACACCTTC.

This clonotype turned up a few times. The chain combines TRBV7-2 with TRBJ2-3, with a possible D match to TRBD2 (6 bases). Trimming took 2 bases from V and 3 from J, leaving 12 bases between them. Looked up from germline, CDR1 is SGHTA and CDR2 is FQGNSA. The CDR3 consists of 15 residues. CDR3 sequence reads: CASSLQVGGTDTQYF. The CDR3, as DNA: TGTGCCAGCAGCTTACAGGTCGGGGGAACAGATACGCAGTATTTT. Together with reference TRBV7-2 and TRBJ2-3, the CDR3 gives the full variable domain: GAGVSQSPSNKVTEKGKDVELRCDPISGHTALYWYRQSLGQGLEFLIYFQGNSAPDKSGLPSDRFSAERTGGSVSTLTIQRTQQEDSAVYLCASSLQVGGTDTQYFGPGTRLTVL.

There are a few counts of this clonotype. The chain joins TRBV10-3 to TRBJ2-3; D not certain. The CDR3 runs 14 residues. The V end lost 4 bases, the J end lost 1 base, and 9 bases lay between the germline ends. CDR1 and CDR2 (germline): ENHRY, SYGVKD. As DNA, the CDR3 is TGTGCCATCAGTGCCCGGCAGGGCACAGATACGCAGTATTTT. Translation gives CAISARQGTDTQYF.

This clonotype came up a few times. The rearrangement joins TRBV30 to TRBJ1-1; TRBD1 might be the D (5 bases). The CDR3 is 13 residues long. CDR1 is GTSNPN and CDR2 is SVGIG in the germline V gene (reference sequence). The V end was cut by 1 base, the J end by 4 bases, with 10 bases between. DNA of the CDR3: TGTGCCTGGAGTGATGAGGGGTTCACTGAAGCTTTCTTT. Translation: CAWSDEGFTEAFF.

A few counts support this clonotype. The chain combines TRBV7-9 with TRBJ1-6; no definite D call. The germline gives CDR1 SEHNR, CDR2 FQNEAQ (reference sequence). The CDR3 is 15 residues long. V lost 1 base and J 9 bases, leaving 13 bases between the germline ends. The CDR3 bases are TGTGCCAGCAGCTTAGTGGGTCAAGGCGGTTCACCCCTCCACTTT. The encoded protein is CASSLVGQGGSPLHF.

The chain has TRBV7-2 and TRBJ2-3; D is unclear. V was shortened by 6 bases and J by 3 bases, with 10 bases between the two germline ends. CDR1 and CDR2 from the germline V gene are SGHTA and FQGNSA. The CDR3 totals 13 residues. The CDR3 sequence is CASSILATDTQYF. The DNA for the CDR3 is TGTGCCAGCAGTATATTAGCTACAGATACGCAGTATTTT.

This clonotype was detected ten times or more. The genes are TRBV25-1 and TRBJ1-3; D is undetermined. CDR1 MGHDK and CDR2 SYGVNS come from the germline V gene. V was trimmed by 7 bases and J by 1 base, leaving 5 bases between them. This CDR3 contains 12 residues. CDR3 coding DNA: TGTGCCAGCACTTCTTCTGGAAACACCATATATTTT. This codes for CASTSSGNTIYF.